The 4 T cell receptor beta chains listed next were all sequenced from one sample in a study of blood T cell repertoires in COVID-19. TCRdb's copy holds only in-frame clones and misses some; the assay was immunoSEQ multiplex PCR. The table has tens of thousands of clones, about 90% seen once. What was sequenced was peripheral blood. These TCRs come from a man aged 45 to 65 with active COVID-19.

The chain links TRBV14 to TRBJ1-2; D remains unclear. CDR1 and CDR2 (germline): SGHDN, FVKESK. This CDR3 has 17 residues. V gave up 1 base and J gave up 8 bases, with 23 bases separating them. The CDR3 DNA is TGTGCCAGCAGCCAAGGGAGAGTAGCGCCAGCCTATGTAGGCTACACCTTC. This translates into CASSQGRVAPAYVGYTF. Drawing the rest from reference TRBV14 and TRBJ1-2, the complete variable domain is EAGVTQFPSHSVIEKGQTVTLRCDPISGHDNLYWYRRVMGKEIKFLLHFVKESKQDESGMPNNRFLAERTGGTYSTLKVQPAELEDSGVYFCASSQGRVAPAYVGYTFGSGTRLTVV.

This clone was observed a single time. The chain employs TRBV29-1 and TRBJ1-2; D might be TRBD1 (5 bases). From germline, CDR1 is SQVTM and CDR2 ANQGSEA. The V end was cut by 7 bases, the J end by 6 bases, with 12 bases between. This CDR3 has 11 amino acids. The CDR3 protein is CSAQGWDGYTF. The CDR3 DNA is TGCAGCGCCCAGGGATGGGATGGCTACACCTTC.

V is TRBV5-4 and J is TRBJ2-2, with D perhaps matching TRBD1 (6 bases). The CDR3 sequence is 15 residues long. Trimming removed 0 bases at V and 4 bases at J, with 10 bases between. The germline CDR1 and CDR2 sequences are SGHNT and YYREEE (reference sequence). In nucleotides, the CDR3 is TGTGCCAGCAGCTTGGGGGGGCGTCGCACCGGGGAGCTGTTTTTT. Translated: CASSLGGRRTGELFF.

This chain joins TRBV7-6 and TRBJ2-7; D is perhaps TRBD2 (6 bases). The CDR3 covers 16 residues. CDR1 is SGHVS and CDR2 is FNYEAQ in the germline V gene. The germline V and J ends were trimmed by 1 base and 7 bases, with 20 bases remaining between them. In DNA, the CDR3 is TGTGCCAGCAGCTTAGGGGCCACACTAGCTGGGGAGGAGCAGTACTTC. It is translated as CASSLGATLAGEEQYF. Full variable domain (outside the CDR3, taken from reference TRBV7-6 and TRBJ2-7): GAGVSQSPRYKVTKRGQDVALRCDPISGHVSLYWYRQALGQGPEFLTYFNYEAQQDKSGLPNDRFSAERPEGSISTLTIQRTEQRDSAMYRCASSLGATLAGEEQYFGPGTRLTVT.